One and the same sample provided the 29 T cell receptor beta chains below, sequenced in a study of CD8+ T cells in alopecia areata. Extracted RNA was reverse transcribed, and the resulting cDNA served as sequencing template. The data were produced by immunoSEQ multiplex PCR, yet TCRdb's version contains in-frame clones alone and is incomplete. The table lists about 130,000 clones, approximately 53% of them singletons. This specimen was CD4+ T cells sorted from blood, taken at week 0. These TCRs come from a human donor with alopecia areata.

This chain connects TRBV27 to TRBJ2-3; the match to TRBD2 covers 10 bases. Germline CDR1 MNHEY, CDR2 SMNVEV (reference sequence). V lost 5 bases to trimming and J lost 2 bases; unmatched junction nucleotides: 7. The CDR3 is made up of 16 amino acids. In DNA form, the CDR3 reads TGTGCCAGCAGTCCGGGACTAGCGCGAGACACAGATACGCAGTATTTT. It translates to CASSPGLARDTDTQYF.

V and J are TRBV30 and TRBJ2-2; 9 positions agree with TRBD1. The germline V gene encodes CDR1 GTSNPN and CDR2 SVGIG (reference sequence). This CDR3 is 21 amino acids long. V shed 0 bases, J shed 2 bases, and the junction held 19 bases outside the gene matches. CDR3 loop: CAWSVQGQGYPGWDNTGELFF. The CDR3 nucleotides read TGTGCCTGGAGTGTACAGGGACAGGGATACCCTGGCTGGGATAACACCGGGGAGCTGTTTTTT.

The chain has TRBV6-1 and TRBJ2-2; TRBD1 agrees at 8 bases. The CDR3 sequence is 14 residues long. Germline V gives CDR1 MNHNS, CDR2 SASEGT. The ends lost 6 bases at V and 0 bases at J; junction bases unmatched: 0. CDR3 sequence: CASRQGANTGELFF. CDR3 DNA: TGTGCCAGCAGACAGGGGGCGAACACCGGGGAGCTGTTTTTT.

As DNA, the CDR3 is TGTGCCAGCAGTGACTTACGGGATCGGGAGCAGTTCTTC. Amino acids: CASSDLRDREQFF. This rearrangement joins TRBV6-1 to TRBJ2-1; D is perhaps TRBD2 (5 bases). The ends were cut back, 3 bases at V and 10 bases at J, with 13 bases in the middle. The CDR3 is made up of 13 amino acids. Germline lookup yields CDR1 MNHNS and CDR2 SASEGT.

This chain joins TRBV9 and TRBJ1-2; no definite D call. CDR3 size: 13 residues. V lost 4 bases and J 2 bases, leaving 9 bases between the germline ends. Germline CDR1 is SGDLS and CDR2 is YYNGEE. The CDR3 sequence: CASSIAVNYGYTF. The CDR3 DNA is TGTGCCAGCAGCATTGCAGTGAACTATGGCTACACCTTC.

This chain links TRBV18 with TRBJ1-5; D perhaps matches TRBD1 (6 bases). The CDR3 is 13 amino acids. V lost 5 bases, J lost 6 bases, and 11 bases lay in between. Germline lookup yields CDR1 KGHSH and CDR2 LQKENI. In nucleotides, the CDR3 is TGTGCCAGCTCAGAAGGGGGTACTCAGCCCCAGCATTTT. Protein sequence: CASSEGGTQPQHF.

The J gene is TRBJ1-2, the V gene TRBV6-1; possible D gene TRBD1, 6 bases. Trimming cost V 4 bases and J 8 bases, with 20 bases left between them. This CDR3 has 15 amino acids. Germline assignment: CDR1 MNHNS and CDR2 SASEGT. The CDR3 bases are TGTGCCAGCAGTGTGACAGGTCTTCTCTCGGGGGGCTACACCTTC. It translates to CASSVTGLLSGGYTF.

This clone was observed a few times. The chain joins TRBV7-9 to TRBJ2-7; D is ambiguous. Germline values: CDR1 SEHNR, CDR2 FQNEAQ (reference sequence). The CDR3 runs 12 residues. V lost 3 bases to trimming and J lost 3 bases, with 6 bases between them. The CDR3 DNA reads as TGTGCCAGCAGCTTGTCCGGCTACGAGCAGTACTTC. This encodes CASSLSGYEQYF.

Worth noting for this clone: The sample contains more than one DNA sequence encoding this CDR3. The chain carries TRBV5-1 and TRBJ2-2; D remains ambiguous. Trimming left V 2 bases short and J 2 bases short, with 4 bases between. This CDR3 has 13 amino acids. Germline V gene sequence: CDR1 SGHRS, CDR2 YFSETQ. CDR3 residues: CASSFLNTGELFF. For the CDR3, the DNA is TGCGCCAGCAGCTTCTTAAACACCGGGGAGCTGTTTTTT.

V gene TRBV11-2 combines with J gene TRBJ2-7, with 8 bases matching TRBD1. From germline, CDR1 is SGHAT and CDR2 FQNNGV. The CDR3 has 15 amino acids. J gave up 1 base and V 5 bases, and 7 bases lay outside the gene matches. CDR3 sequence reads: CASSPGRDRSYEQYF. The DNA for the CDR3 is TGTGCCAGCAGCCCAGGGCGGGACAGGTCCTACGAGCAGTACTTC. Using reference TRBV11-2 and TRBJ2-7 for the parts outside the CDR3, the full variable domain is EAGVAQSPRYKIIEKRQSVAFWCNPISGHATLYWYQQILGQGPKLLIQFQNNGVVDDSQLPKDRFSAERLKGVDSTLKIQPAKLEDSAVYLCASSPGRDRSYEQYFGPGTRLTVT.

This chain connects TRBV27 to TRBJ2-3, with D perhaps assigned TRBD1 or TRBD2 (6 bases each). V lost 8 bases and J 7 bases, leaving 13 bases between the germline ends. Germline CDR1 reads MNHEY; CDR2 reads SMNVEV (reference sequence). CDR3 length: 12 amino acids. CDR3 nucleotide sequence: TGTGCCAGCGGGACTCGGGGGCATACGCAGTATTTT. It encodes CASGTRGHTQYF.

The J gene is TRBJ2-3, the V gene TRBV9; weak D call: TRBD2 (6 bases). The CDR3 length is 13 residues. Trimming cost V 4 bases and J 8 bases, with 14 bases left between them. Per the germline V gene, CDR1 is SGDLS and CDR2 is YYNGEE. The CDR3 is CASSSPAEGTQYF. CDR3 DNA sequence: TGTGCCAGCAGCTCCCCCGCGGAGGGTACGCAGTATTTT. The full variable domain, in which reference TRBV9 and TRBJ2-3 provide the parts outside the CDR3, is DSGVTQTPKHLITATGQRVTLRCSPRSGDLSVYWYQQSLDQGLQFLIQYYNGEERAKGNILERFSAQQFPDLHSELNLSSLELGDSALYFCASSSPAEGTQYFGPGTRLTVL.

CDR3 DNA: TGTGCCAGTAACGACAGGGATAACTATGGCTACACCTTC. Translated: CASNDRDNYGYTF. The chain has TRBV19 and TRBJ1-2, with 7 bases that match TRBD1. The CDR3 contains 13 residues. Trimming took 7 bases from V and 1 from J; bases not matched to a gene: 3. The germline V gene has CDR1 LNHDA and CDR2 SQIVND (reference sequence).

The V call is TRBV27, the J call TRBJ2-2; D may be TRBD1 (6 bases). Per the germline V gene, CDR1 is MNHEY and CDR2 is SMNVEV (reference sequence). This CDR3 has 16 residues. V lost 3 bases to trimming and J lost 7 bases, with 18 bases between them. CDR3 residues: CASSFRQGFFIGELFF. In DNA, the CDR3 is TGTGCCAGCAGTTTCAGGCAGGGGTTTTTTATCGGGGAGCTGTTTTTT.

The J gene is TRBJ1-2, the V gene TRBV7-2; D ambiguous. CDR3 length: 14 amino acids. Trimming took 5 bases from V and 8 from J, leaving 18 bases between them. The germline CDR1 and CDR2 sequences are SGHTA and FQGNSA. This CDR3 is CASSPDLISGGYTF. As DNA, the CDR3 is TGTGCCAGCAGCCCCGACCTAATCTCGGGAGGCTACACCTTC.

The rearrangement uses TRBV2 and TRBJ2-1; 12 bases map to TRBD2. The CDR3 spans 15 residues. V trimming: 6 bases; J trimming: 9 bases; junction bases outside the gene matches: 9. Germline V lookup: CDR1 SNHLY, CDR2 FYNNEI. CDR3 residues: CASSETSGSGIEQFF. The CDR3 coding sequence is TGTGCCAGCAGCGAGACTAGCGGGAGTGGGATTGAGCAGTTCTTC. The whole variable domain, filled in from reference TRBV2 and TRBJ2-1, reads EPEVTQTPSHQVTQMGQEVILRCVPISNHLYFYWYRQILGQKVEFLVSFYNNEISEKSEIFDDQFSVERPDGSNFTLKIRSTKLEDSAMYFCASSETSGSGIEQFFGPGTRLTVL.

This clone turned up a few times. CDR3 region: CASSQPDRNNEKLFF. CDR3 nucleotide sequence: TGCGCCAGCAGCCAACCGGACCGAAATAATGAAAAACTGTTTTTT. The genes are TRBV4-1 and TRBJ1-4, with no clear D. The V gene's germline CDR1 is MGHRA and CDR2 YSYEKL. CDR3 length: 15 residues. The ends were cut back, 2 bases at V and 4 bases at J, with 11 bases in the middle.

The chain links TRBV7-2 to TRBJ1-6; 8 nucleotides match TRBD1. Trimming cost V 4 bases and J 7 bases; bases outside gene matches: 6. The CDR3 totals 15 residues. Germline assignment: CDR1 SGHTA and CDR2 FQGNSA. Written as DNA, the CDR3 is TGTGCCAGCAGCTCGTGGACAGGGATAAATTCACCCCTCCACTTT. This sequence encodes CASSSWTGINSPLHF. Drawing the rest from reference TRBV7-2 and TRBJ1-6, the complete variable domain is GAGVSQSPSNKVTEKGKDVELRCDPISGHTALYWYRQSLGQGLEFLIYFQGNSAPDKSGLPSDRFSAERTGGSVSTLTIQRTQQEDSAVYLCASSSWTGINSPLHFGNGTRLTVT.

This clone was counted only a few times. The V and J genes are TRBV30 and TRBJ1-5; 8 positions match TRBD1. Germline V CDR1 and CDR2: GTSNPN, SVGIG (reference sequence). V shed 3 bases, J shed 6 bases, and the junction held 4 bases outside the gene matches. This CDR3 has 13 amino acids. The DNA of the CDR3 is TGTGCCTGGAGAGCAGGGGGCGGTCAGCCCCAGCATTTT. It is translated as CAWRAGGGQPQHF.

The chain is built from TRBV18 and TRBJ1-3; 10 nucleotides agree with TRBD1. Looked up from germline, CDR1 is KGHSH and CDR2 is LQKENI. The CDR3 has 17 amino acids. V gave up 6 bases and J gave up 2 bases; unmatched junction bases: 10. CDR3 DNA sequence: TGTGCCAGCTCCTCCACCGGGACAGGGGTCCCTGGAAACACCATATATTTT. This encodes CASSSTGTGVPGNTIYF. Using reference TRBV18 and TRBJ1-3 for the parts outside the CDR3, the full variable domain is NAGVMQNPRHLVRRRGQEARLRCSPMKGHSHVYWYRQLPEEGLKFMVYLQKENIIDESGMPKERFSAEFPKEGPSILRIQQVVRGDSAAYFCASSSTGTGVPGNTIYFGEGSWLTVV.

The chain has TRBV6-4 and TRBJ1-5; TRBD1 matches at 7 bases. The CDR3 has 16 residues. Germline CDR1 and CDR2: MRHNA and SNTAGT. V trimming: 3 bases; J trimming: 3 bases; junction bases outside the gene matches: 8. The CDR3 spells CASSERGQQYNQPQHF. For the CDR3, the DNA is TGTGCCAGCAGTGAGAGGGGACAGCAATACAATCAGCCCCAGCATTTT.

The chain uses TRBV7-9 and TRBJ2-5; no clear D gene. Germline values: CDR1 SEHNR, CDR2 FQNEAQ (reference sequence). The CDR3 is 15 residues long. Trimming removed 5 bases from V and 4 bases from J, with 17 bases in between. The CDR3 spells CASSPRAALVETQYF. The CDR3 DNA reads TGTGCCAGCAGCCCCCGTGCAGCGTTGGTAGAGACCCAGTACTTC.

V usage is TRBV6-6 and J usage is TRBJ2-3; 7 bases fit TRBD2. CDR3 length equals 15 residues. V shed 2 bases, J shed 4 bases, and the junction held 6 bases outside the gene matches. Germline CDR1 reads MNHNY; CDR2 reads SVGAGI (reference sequence). CDR3 in DNA: TGTGCCAGCAGTTACCCAGCGGGAAGTGCAGATACGCAGTATTTT. Its protein product is CASSYPAGSADTQYF.

With respect to this clone: A junction end diverges from the germline sequence, so it may reflect a read error. V usage is TRBV10-3 and J usage is TRBJ1-5; D remains ambiguous. Germline V gene lookup returns CDR1 ENHRY and CDR2 SYGVKD. The CDR3 runs 11 residues. The CDR3 DNA follows: TGTGCCGTCAGCGAGGTTGGGCCCCAGCATTTT. It translates to CAVSEVGPQHF.

This chain joins TRBV5-1 and TRBJ1-6; 7 nucleotides align to TRBD1. V shed 0 bases and J 6 bases; nucleotides not matched to a gene: 0. Germline loops: CDR1 SGHRS, CDR2 YFSETQ. The CDR3 loop spans 14 amino acids. In DNA, the CDR3 is TGCGCCAGCAGCTTGGGGGACAGTAATTCACCCCTCCACTTT. This sequence encodes CASSLGDSNSPLHF.

V is TRBV6-5 and J is TRBJ1-2, with D perhaps matching TRBD1 (5 bases). This CDR3 contains 15 residues. Germline CDR1 reads MNHEY; CDR2 reads SVGAGI. The V and J ends lost 0 bases and 3 bases respectively, with 11 bases between them. CDR3 region: CASSYSPGGDYGYTF. The DNA for the CDR3 is TGTGCCAGCAGTTACTCCCCCGGGGGGGACTATGGCTACACCTTC.

Only one count was recorded for this clone. CDR3 amino acids: CATSRGSGSTDQETQYF. The CDR3 nucleotides are TGTGCCACCAGCAGAGGTTCAGGGTCCACCGACCAAGAGACCCAGTACTTC. The chain couples TRBV15 to TRBJ2-5; tentatively, D is TRBD1 (5 bases). CDR3 length: 17 residues. The ends were cut back, 1 base at V and 0 bases at J, with 15 bases in the middle. Germline loops: CDR1 LNHNV, CDR2 YYDKDF (reference sequence).

The CDR3 region has the DNA TGTGCCTGGAGTCCAGGGGATGGCTACACCTTC. Its translation is CAWSPGDGYTF. This chain uses TRBV30 with TRBJ1-2; possibly TRBD1 for D (6 bases). Deletions cut 2 bases from V and 6 bases from J, with 7 bases between. Germline V gene lookup returns CDR1 GTSNPN and CDR2 SVGIG (reference sequence). The CDR3 length is 11 residues.

The chain joins TRBV5-1 to TRBJ1-1; D remains unclear. This CDR3 has 11 residues. Trimming left V 7 bases short and J 1 base short, with 5 bases between. Germline values: CDR1 SGHRS, CDR2 YFSETQ. DNA for the CDR3: TGCGCCAGCGCCTCGAACACTGAAGCTTTCTTT. Translated: CASASNTEAFF.